The 18 T cell receptor beta chains listed next were all sequenced from one sample in a study of OX40 agonist ivuxolimab in advanced cancers. Produced via immunoSEQ multiplex PCR; TCRdb's table is partial and in-frame only. This sample carries 25,000 to 35,000 clones, approximately 86% of them seen once, and the ten largest clones take around 30%. Sequenced here: CD4+ or CD8+ T cells sorted from blood, sampled in a trial of the OX40 agonist ivuxolimab. The receptors were sampled from an adult with an advanced solid tumor such as melanoma, head and neck, liver or kidney cancer.

This clone was detected only once. V usage is TRBV19 and J usage is TRBJ2-7; tentatively, D is TRBD2 (5 bases). Germline-derived CDR1 and CDR2 are LNHDA and SQIVND (reference sequence). The CDR3 is 13 residues long. Trimming removed 5 bases at V and 3 bases at J, with 11 bases between. The CDR3 nucleotides read TGTGCCAGTAGTGTTAGCGTACACTACGAGCAGTACTTC. This encodes CASSVSVHYEQYF.

In its sample, this clone was seen many times. V gene TRBV30 combines with J gene TRBJ2-7; TRBD2 is a possible D gene (6 bases). The CDR3 totals 13 residues. V lost 5 bases to trimming and J lost 0 bases, with 11 bases between them. Germline V gene sequence: CDR1 GTSNPN, CDR2 SVGIG (reference sequence). The CDR3 spells CAWEGLYSYEQYF. The CDR3 DNA sequence: TGTGCCTGGGAGGGACTTTACTCCTACGAGCAGTACTTC. The complete variable domain, with remaining parts taken from reference TRBV30 and TRBJ2-7, reads SQTIHQWPATLVQPVGSPLSLECTVEGTSNPNLYWYRQAAGRGLQLLFYSVGIGQISSEVPQNLSASRPQDRQFILSSKKLLLSDSGFYLCAWEGLYSYEQYFGPGTRLTVT.

This chain joins TRBV6-4 and TRBJ2-5; possibly TRBD1 for D (6 bases). Between the trimmed V and J ends, which lost 3 bases and 2 bases, there was a span of 10 bases. Germline V CDR1 and CDR2: MRHNA, SNTAGT. The CDR3 runs to 14 residues. This CDR3 reads CASSEGQLQETQYF. The DNA of the CDR3 is TGTGCCAGCAGTGAAGGACAGCTACAAGAGACCCAGTACTTC.

The V and J genes are TRBV7-6 and TRBJ2-3; 8 nucleotides line up with TRBD2. Germline CDR1 reads SGHVS; CDR2 reads FNYEAQ. This CDR3 comprises 16 residues. V gave up 4 bases and J gave up 3 bases; unmatched junction bases: 9. Here the CDR3 DNA reads TGTGCCAGCAGCTATAGAGCGGGAGCCGCGACAGATACGCAGTATTTT. Its translation: CASSYRAGAATDTQYF.

The CDR3 region has the DNA TGTGCCACCGCATGGGGGCAGGAGCAGTACTTC. Its translation is CATAWGQEQYF. V and J are TRBV27 and TRBJ2-7; a possible D gene is TRBD1 (6 bases). This CDR3 spans 11 amino acids. Germline CDR1 and CDR2: MNHEY and SMNVEV (reference sequence). V lost 10 bases and J lost 7, with 14 bases in between.

This clone was recorded only once. The chain has TRBV4-1 and TRBJ1-2, with D perhaps TRBD1 (6 bases). Trimming cost V 2 bases and J 5 bases, with 15 bases left between them. This CDR3 spans 15 amino acids. Germline values: CDR1 MGHRA, CDR2 YSYEKL. CDR3 nucleotide sequence: TGCGCCAGCAGCCAAAGTAGGGGGGGTGGTTATGGCTACACCTTC. This sequence encodes CASSQSRGGGYGYTF.

V gene TRBV19 combines with J gene TRBJ1-2, with TRBD1 matching over 8 bases. The ends lost 3 bases at V and 4 bases at J; junction bases unmatched: 4. The germline V gene encodes CDR1 LNHDA and CDR2 SQIVND (reference sequence). The CDR3 totals 14 residues. CDR3 residues: CASSIWTGFYGYTF. DNA of the CDR3: TGTGCCAGTAGTATCTGGACAGGGTTCTATGGCTACACCTTC.

This chain connects TRBV9 to TRBJ2-5; perhaps TRBD2 as D (5 bases). Germline CDR1 and CDR2: SGDLS and YYNGEE. V lost 4 bases, J lost 7 bases, and 14 bases lay in between. The length of the CDR3 is 13 residues. Written as DNA, the CDR3 is TGTGCCAGCAGCTCCGGAGGAATTAGGACCCAGTACTTC. Translating it yields CASSSGGIRTQYF.

The chain uses TRBV7-2 and TRBJ1-1; D is undetermined. CDR1 and CDR2 (germline): SGHTA, FQGNSA. CDR3 size: 15 residues. The V and J ends lost 5 bases and 2 bases respectively, with 15 bases between them. The CDR3 spells CASSPSADPNTEAFF. The CDR3 DNA reads TGTGCCAGCAGCCCCTCGGCCGATCCCAACACTGAAGCTTTCTTT.

V is TRBV4-1 and J is TRBJ2-1; 7 bases are shared with TRBD2. CDR3 length equals 14 residues. The ends lost 1 base at V and 10 bases at J; junction bases unmatched: 7. Germline V gene lookup returns CDR1 MGHRA and CDR2 YSYEKL. CDR3 sequence: CASSQGSSGGEQFF. In DNA, the CDR3 is TGCGCCAGCAGCCAAGGGTCTAGCGGCGGGGAGCAGTTCTTC.

This sequence joins TRBV19 and TRBJ2-7; 11 positions match TRBD1. Germline CDR1 and CDR2: LNHDA and SQIVND (reference sequence). With V trimmed by 7 bases and J by 0 bases, 5 bases remained unmatched. The CDR3 runs to 15 residues. Written as DNA, the CDR3 is TGTGCCAGTACTCCCGGGACAGGGGGCTCCTACGAGCAGTACTTC. This sequence encodes CASTPGTGGSYEQYF.

V is TRBV7-3 and J is TRBJ1-6, with D perhaps TRBD1 (6 bases). This CDR3 has 16 amino acids. The ends were cut back, 1 base at V and 9 bases at J, with 16 bases in the middle. Germline V CDR1 and CDR2: SGHTA, FQGTGA. Here the CDR3 DNA reads TGTGCCAGCAGCTTAATCCCTAGGGACAAGGGTTCACCCCTCCACTTT. Translation gives CASSLIPRDKGSPLHF.

This chain joins TRBV5-6 and TRBJ2-7; unclear D gene. The CDR3 runs to 13 residues. Germline V gene sequence: CDR1 SGHDT, CDR2 YYEEEE. V was shortened by 2 bases and J by 4 bases, with 10 bases between the two germline ends. CDR3 loop: CASSFVSSYEQYF. The CDR3 DNA reads as TGTGCCAGCAGCTTTGTTAGCTCTTACGAGCAGTACTTC.

This chain links TRBV28 with TRBJ2-5; TRBD2 is a possible D gene (5 bases). CDR3 length equals 15 residues. V lost 4 bases to trimming and J lost 5 bases, with 17 bases between them. Germline V gene data show CDR1 as MDHEN and CDR2 as SYDVKM. The DNA for the CDR3 is TGTGCCAGCAGTTGGGGTTGGACTCCCGGGGAGACCCAGTACTTC. Its protein product is CASSWGWTPGETQYF.

The J gene is TRBJ2-1, the V gene TRBV11-2, with 7 bases matching TRBD2. Germline-derived CDR1 and CDR2 are SGHAT and FQNNGV. CDR3 size: 13 residues. V lost 7 bases to trimming and J lost 8 bases; unmatched junction nucleotides: 8. In nucleotides, the CDR3 is TGTGCCAGCAACACGGGGGGTATACATGAGCAGTTCTTC. This codes for CASNTGGIHEQFF. The complete variable domain, with remaining parts taken from reference TRBV11-2 and TRBJ2-1, reads EAGVAQSPRYKIIEKRQSVAFWCNPISGHATLYWYQQILGQGPKLLIQFQNNGVVDDSQLPKDRFSAERLKGVDSTLKIQPAKLEDSAVYLCASNTGGIHEQFFGPGTRLTVL.

This chain connects TRBV2 to TRBJ2-2; tentatively, D is TRBD1 (7 bases). V lost 6 bases to trimming and J lost 4 bases, with 21 bases between them. Germline loops: CDR1 SNHLY, CDR2 FYNNEI. This CDR3 region has 17 residues. The DNA for the CDR3 is TGTGCCAGCAGCCAAAACCCGGCAGGGGGAGGCACCGGGGAGCTGTTTTTT. Protein sequence: CASSQNPAGGGTGELFF.

The chain combines TRBV7-6 with TRBJ1-1, with 7 bases lining up with TRBD1. V was clipped by 5 bases and J by 4 bases; unmatched bases: 7. The CDR3 consists of 14 residues. CDR1 SGHVS and CDR2 FNYEAQ come from the germline V gene. CDR3 sequence reads: CASSARTGGTEAFF. The DNA for the CDR3 is TGTGCCAGCAGCGCCCGGACAGGAGGCACTGAAGCTTTCTTT. Looking up the rest from reference TRBV7-6 and TRBJ1-1 gives the full variable domain: GAGVSQSPRYKVTKRGQDVALRCDPISGHVSLYWYRQALGQGPEFLTYFNYEAQQDKSGLPNDRFSAERPEGSISTLTIQRTEQRDSAMYRCASSARTGGTEAFFGQGTRLTVV.

The chain has TRBV5-1 and TRBJ2-7; no reliable D call. V was pared by 3 bases and J by 2 bases, with 3 bases between. Per germline, CDR1 SGHRS and CDR2 YFSETQ. The CDR3 is 11 residues long. The CDR3 reads CASSWTYEQYF. CDR3 bases: TGCGCCAGCAGCTGGACCTACGAGCAGTACTTC.